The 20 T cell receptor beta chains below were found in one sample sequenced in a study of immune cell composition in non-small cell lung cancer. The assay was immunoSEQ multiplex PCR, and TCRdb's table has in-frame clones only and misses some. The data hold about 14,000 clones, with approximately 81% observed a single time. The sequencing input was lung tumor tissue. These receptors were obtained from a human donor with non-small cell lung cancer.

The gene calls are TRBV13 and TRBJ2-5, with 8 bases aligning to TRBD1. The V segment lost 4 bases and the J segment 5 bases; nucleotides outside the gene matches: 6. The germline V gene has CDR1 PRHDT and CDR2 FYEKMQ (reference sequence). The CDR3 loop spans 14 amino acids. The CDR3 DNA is TGTGCCAGCAGCTCTGGGACAGGTCAGGAGACCCAGTACTTC. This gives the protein CASSSGTGQETQYF.

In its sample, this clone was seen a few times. The CDR3 DNA sequence: TGTGCCAGCAGCTCCACGTGGGAGGGCAATGAGCAGTTCTTC. This encodes CASSSTWEGNEQFF. The chain couples TRBV9 to TRBJ2-1, with 7 bases identical to TRBD2. This CDR3 spans 14 amino acids. Trimming took 4 bases from V and 6 from J; bases not matched to a gene: 7. From germline, CDR1 is SGDLS and CDR2 YYNGEE.

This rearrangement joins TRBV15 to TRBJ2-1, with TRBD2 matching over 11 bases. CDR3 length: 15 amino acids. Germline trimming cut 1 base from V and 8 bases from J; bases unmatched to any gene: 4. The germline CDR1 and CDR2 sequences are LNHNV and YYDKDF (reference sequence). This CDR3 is CATSRVAGGPYEQFF. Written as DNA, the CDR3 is TGTGCCACCAGCAGAGTAGCGGGAGGGCCCTATGAGCAGTTCTTC.

The CDR3 protein is CASSLGGQGDTQYF. In DNA, the CDR3 is TGTGCCAGCAGCTTGGGAGGGCAGGGAGATACGCAGTATTTT. The rearrangement joins TRBV5-4 to TRBJ2-3; D is perhaps TRBD1 or TRBD2 (5 bases each). The CDR3 runs 14 residues. Per the germline V gene, CDR1 is SGHNT and CDR2 is YYREEE (reference sequence). Trimming cost V 0 bases and J 5 bases, with 10 bases left between them.

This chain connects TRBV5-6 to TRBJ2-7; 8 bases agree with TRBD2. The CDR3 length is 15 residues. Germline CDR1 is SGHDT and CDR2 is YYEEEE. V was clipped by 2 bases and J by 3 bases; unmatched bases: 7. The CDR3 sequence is CASSLGGRPFYEQYF. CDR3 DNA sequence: TGTGCCAGCAGCTTAGGCGGGAGGCCCTTCTACGAGCAGTACTTC.

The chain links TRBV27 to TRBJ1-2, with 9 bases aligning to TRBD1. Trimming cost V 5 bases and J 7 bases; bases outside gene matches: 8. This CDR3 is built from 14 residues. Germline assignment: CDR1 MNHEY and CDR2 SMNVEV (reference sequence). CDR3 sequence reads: CASSPGTGIGGYTF. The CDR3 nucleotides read TGTGCCAGCAGTCCGGGGACAGGGATAGGTGGCTACACCTTC.

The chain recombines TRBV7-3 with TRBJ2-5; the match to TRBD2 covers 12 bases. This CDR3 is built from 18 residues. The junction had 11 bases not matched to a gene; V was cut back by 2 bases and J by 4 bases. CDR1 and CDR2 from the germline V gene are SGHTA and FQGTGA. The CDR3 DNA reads TGTGCCAGCAGCTTATTAGGTGGACTAGCGGGAATGGGAGAGACCCAGTACTTC. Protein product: CASSLLGGLAGMGETQYF.

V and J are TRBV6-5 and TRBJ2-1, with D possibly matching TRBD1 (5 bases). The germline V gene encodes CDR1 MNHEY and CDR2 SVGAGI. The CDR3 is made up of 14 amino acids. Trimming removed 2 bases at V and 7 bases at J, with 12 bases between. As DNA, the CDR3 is TGTGCCAGCAGTTACGTCCAGGGTTTAAATGAGCAGTTCTTC. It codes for CASSYVQGLNEQFF.

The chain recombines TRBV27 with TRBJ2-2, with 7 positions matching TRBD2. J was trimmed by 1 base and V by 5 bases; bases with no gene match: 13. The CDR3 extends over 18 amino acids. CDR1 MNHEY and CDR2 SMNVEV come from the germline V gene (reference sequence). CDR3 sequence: CASSRHAPLAENTGELFF. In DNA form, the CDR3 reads TGTGCCAGCAGTCGCCACGCCCCCCTAGCGGAGAACACCGGGGAGCTGTTTTTT.

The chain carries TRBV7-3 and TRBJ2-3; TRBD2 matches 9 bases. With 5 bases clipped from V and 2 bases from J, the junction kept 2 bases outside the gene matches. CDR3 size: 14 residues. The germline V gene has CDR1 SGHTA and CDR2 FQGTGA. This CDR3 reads CASSPSGVTDTQYF. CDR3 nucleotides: TGTGCCAGCAGCCCTAGCGGGGTCACAGATACGCAGTATTTT.

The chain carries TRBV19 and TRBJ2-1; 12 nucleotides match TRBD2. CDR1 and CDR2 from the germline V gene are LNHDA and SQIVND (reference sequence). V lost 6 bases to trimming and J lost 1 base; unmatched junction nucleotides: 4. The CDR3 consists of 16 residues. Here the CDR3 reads CASRSTSGSSYNEQFF. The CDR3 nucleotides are TGTGCCAGTAGATCGACTAGCGGGAGTTCCTACAATGAGCAGTTCTTC.

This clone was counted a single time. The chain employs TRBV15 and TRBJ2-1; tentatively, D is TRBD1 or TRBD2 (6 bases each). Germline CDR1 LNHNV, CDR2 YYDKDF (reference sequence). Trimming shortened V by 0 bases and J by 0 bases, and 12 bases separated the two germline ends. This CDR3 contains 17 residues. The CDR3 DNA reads TGTGCCACCAGCAGAGATTCGGGGGCCCCCTCCTACAATGAGCAGTTCTTC. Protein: CATSRDSGAPSYNEQFF.

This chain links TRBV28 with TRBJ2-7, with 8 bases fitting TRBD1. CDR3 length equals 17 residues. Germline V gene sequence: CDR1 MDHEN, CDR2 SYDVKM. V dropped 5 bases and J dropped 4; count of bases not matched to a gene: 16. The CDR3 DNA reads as TGTGCCAGCAGTCTAACTTTCGTAAGGACAGGGTATTACGAGCAGTACTTC. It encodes CASSLTFVRTGYYEQYF.

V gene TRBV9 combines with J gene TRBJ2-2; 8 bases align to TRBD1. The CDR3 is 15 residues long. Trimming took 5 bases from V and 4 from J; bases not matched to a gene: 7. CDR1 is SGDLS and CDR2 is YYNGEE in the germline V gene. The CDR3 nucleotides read TGTGCCAGCAGAGGACAGGGATCGATCACCGGGGAGCTGTTTTTT. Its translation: CASRGQGSITGELFF.

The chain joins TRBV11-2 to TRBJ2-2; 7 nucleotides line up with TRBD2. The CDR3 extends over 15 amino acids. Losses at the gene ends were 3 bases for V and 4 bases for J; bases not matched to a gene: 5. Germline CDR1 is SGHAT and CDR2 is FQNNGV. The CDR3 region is CASSLGGRSTGELFF. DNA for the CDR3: TGTGCCAGCAGCTTGGGCGGGAGATCCACCGGGGAGCTGTTTTTT.

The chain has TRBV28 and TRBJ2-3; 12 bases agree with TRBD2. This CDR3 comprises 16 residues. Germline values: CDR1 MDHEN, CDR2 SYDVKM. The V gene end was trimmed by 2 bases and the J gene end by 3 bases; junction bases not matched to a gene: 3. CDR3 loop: CASSLVGTSGTDTQYF. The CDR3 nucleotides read TGTGCCAGCAGTTTAGTGGGGACTAGCGGGACAGATACGCAGTATTTT.

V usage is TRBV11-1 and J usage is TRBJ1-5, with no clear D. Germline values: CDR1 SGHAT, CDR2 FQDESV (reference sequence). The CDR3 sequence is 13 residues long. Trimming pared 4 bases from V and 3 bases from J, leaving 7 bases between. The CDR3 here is CASSSGPNQPQHF. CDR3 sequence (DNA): TGTGCCAGCAGCTCAGGTCCCAATCAGCCCCAGCATTTT.

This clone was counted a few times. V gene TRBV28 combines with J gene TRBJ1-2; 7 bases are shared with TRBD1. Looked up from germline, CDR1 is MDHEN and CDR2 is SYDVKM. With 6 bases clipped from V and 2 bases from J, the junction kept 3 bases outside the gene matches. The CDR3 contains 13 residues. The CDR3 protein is CASSPGQNYGYTF. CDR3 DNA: TGTGCCAGCAGCCCGGGACAGAACTATGGCTACACCTTC.

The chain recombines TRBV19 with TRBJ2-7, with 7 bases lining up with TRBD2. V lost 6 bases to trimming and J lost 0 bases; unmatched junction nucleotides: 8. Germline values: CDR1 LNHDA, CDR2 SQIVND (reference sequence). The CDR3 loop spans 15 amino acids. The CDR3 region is CASRWEGSFSYEQYF. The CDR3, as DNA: TGTGCCAGTAGATGGGAGGGGTCGTTCTCCTACGAGCAGTACTTC. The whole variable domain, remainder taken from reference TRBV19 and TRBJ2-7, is DGGITQSPKYLFRKEGQNVTLSCEQNLNHDAMYWYRQDPGQGLRLIYYSQIVNDFQKGDIAEGYSVSREKKESFPLTVTSAQKNPTAFYLCASRWEGSFSYEQYFGPGTRLTVT.

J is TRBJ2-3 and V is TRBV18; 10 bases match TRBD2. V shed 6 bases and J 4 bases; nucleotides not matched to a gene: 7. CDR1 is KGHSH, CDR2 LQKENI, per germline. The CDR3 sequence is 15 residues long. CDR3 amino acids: CASSFSLAGSDTQYF. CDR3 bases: TGTGCCAGCTCGTTTTCACTAGCGGGATCAGATACGCAGTATTTT.